This T cell receptor (beta chain) originates from a study of T cell repertoires in cytomegalovirus infection. For this clonotype: No antigen is known for it.

The CDR3 length is 14 residues. Per the germline V gene, CDR1 is MNHNY and CDR2 is SVGAGI (reference sequence). The V end was cut by 7 bases, the J end by 4 bases, with 16 bases between. Findings of the study overall: CMV-specific TCR beta clonotypes restricted by HLA-C dominated the ex vivo response. Carriers of CMV plus the relevant HLA were identified by cumulative public TCR beta family frequency.

TCRdb re-analysed the reads in MiXCR, keeping a single row per CDR3 protein. Of roughly 990,000 distinct CDR3 sequences listed, under 40% were seen once; the top ten hold roughly 12%. The source material was cultured CD8+ T cells from PBMCs, sampled from culture after CMV antigen stimulation. This sequence originates from a human donor in good health (CMV status not recorded). Some clones in this sample may be carry-over from other donors' samples. This rearrangement joins TRBV6-6 to TRBJ1-1; a weak D match, TRBD1 (6 bases). The CDR3 bases are TGTGCCAGCACGGGAGGAGGGGGGGCCACTGAAGCTTTCTTT. Its protein product is CASTGGGGATEAFF.